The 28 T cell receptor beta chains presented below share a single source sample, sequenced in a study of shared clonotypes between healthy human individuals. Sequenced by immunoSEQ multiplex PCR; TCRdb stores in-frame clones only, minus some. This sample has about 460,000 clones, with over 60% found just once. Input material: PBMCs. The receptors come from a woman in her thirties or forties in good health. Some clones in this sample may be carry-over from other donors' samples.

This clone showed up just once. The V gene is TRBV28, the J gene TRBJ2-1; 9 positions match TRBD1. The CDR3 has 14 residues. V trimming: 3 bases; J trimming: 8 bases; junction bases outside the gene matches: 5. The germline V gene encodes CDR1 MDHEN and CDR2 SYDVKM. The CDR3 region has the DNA TGTGCCAGCAGTTTGGACAGGGGTGTGGATGAGCAGTTCTTC. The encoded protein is CASSLDRGVDEQFF.

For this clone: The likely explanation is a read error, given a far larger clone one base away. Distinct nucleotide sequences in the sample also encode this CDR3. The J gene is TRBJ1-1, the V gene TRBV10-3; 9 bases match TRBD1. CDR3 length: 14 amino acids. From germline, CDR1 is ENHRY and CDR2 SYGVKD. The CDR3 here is CAIRGGQGGSEAFF. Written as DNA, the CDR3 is TGTGCCATCAGAGGGGGACAGGGAGGTTCTGAAGCCTTCTTT.

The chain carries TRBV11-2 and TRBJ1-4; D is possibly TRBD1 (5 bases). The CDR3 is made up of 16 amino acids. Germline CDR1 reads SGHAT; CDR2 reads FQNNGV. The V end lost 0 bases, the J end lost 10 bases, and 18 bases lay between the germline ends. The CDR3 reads CASSLEQGPGSRKLFF. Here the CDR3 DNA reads TGTGCCAGCAGCTTAGAACAAGGGCCAGGGAGTAGAAAACTGTTTTTT.

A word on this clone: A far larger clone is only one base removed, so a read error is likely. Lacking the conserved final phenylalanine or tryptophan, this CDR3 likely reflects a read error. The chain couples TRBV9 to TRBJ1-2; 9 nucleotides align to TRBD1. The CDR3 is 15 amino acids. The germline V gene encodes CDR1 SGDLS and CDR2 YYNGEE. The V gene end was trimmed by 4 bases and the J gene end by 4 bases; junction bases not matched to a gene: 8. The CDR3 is CASSLTGTGIYGYTL. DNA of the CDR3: TGTGCCAGCAGCTTAACCGGGACAGGGATCTATGGCTACACCCTC.

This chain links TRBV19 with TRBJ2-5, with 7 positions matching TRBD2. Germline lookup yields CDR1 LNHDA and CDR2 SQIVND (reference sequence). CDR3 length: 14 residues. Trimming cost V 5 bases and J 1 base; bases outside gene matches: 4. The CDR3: CASSAGVPQETQYF. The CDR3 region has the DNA TGTGCCAGTAGTGCGGGAGTCCCCCAAGAGACCCAGTACTTC.

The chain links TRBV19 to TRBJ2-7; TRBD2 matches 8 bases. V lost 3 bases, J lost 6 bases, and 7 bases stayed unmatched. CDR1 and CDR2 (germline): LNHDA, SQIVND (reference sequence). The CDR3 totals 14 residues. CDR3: CASSMRAGDREQYF. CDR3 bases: TGTGCCAGTAGTATGCGAGCGGGAGATCGCGAGCAGTACTTC. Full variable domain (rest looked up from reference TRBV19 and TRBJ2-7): DGGITQSPKYLFRKEGQNVTLSCEQNLNHDAMYWYRQDPGQGLRLIYYSQIVNDFQKGDIAEGYSVSREKKESFPLTVTSAQKNPTAFYLCASSMRAGDREQYFGPGTRLTVT.

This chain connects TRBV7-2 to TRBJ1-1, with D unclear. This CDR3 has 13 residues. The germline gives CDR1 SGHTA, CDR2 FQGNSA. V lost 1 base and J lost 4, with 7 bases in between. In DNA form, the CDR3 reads TGTGCCAGCAGCTTAGGACCGGTCACTGAAGCTTTCTTT. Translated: CASSLGPVTEAFF.

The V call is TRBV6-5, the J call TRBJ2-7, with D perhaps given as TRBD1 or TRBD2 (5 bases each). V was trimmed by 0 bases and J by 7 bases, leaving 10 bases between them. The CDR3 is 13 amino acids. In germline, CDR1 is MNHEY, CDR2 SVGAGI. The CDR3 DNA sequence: TGTGCCAGCAGTTACTCGGGGGTCGGGGAGCAGTACTTC. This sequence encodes CASSYSGVGEQYF.

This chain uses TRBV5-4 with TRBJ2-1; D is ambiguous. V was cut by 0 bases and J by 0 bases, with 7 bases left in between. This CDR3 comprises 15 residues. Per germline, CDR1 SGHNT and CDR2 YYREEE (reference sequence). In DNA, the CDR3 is TGTGCCAGCAGCTTGGCTACGACCTCCTACAATGAGCAGTTCTTC. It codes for CASSLATTSYNEQFF.

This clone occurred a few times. This CDR3 is CASGPSGGTDTQYF. The CDR3, as DNA: TGTGCTAGTGGCCCTTCGGGCGGGACAGATACGCAGTATTTT. J is TRBJ2-3 and V is TRBV12-5; D is perhaps TRBD2 (5 bases). The ends were cut back, 6 bases at V and 3 bases at J, with 13 bases in the middle. Germline V gene data show CDR1 as LGHNT and CDR2 as FRNRAP. CDR3 length equals 14 residues.

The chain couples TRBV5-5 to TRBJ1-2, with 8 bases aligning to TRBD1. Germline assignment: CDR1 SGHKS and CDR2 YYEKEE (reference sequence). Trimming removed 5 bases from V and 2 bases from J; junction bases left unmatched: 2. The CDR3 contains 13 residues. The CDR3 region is CASRTGANYGYTF. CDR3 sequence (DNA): TGTGCCAGCAGGACAGGGGCCAACTATGGCTACACCTTC.

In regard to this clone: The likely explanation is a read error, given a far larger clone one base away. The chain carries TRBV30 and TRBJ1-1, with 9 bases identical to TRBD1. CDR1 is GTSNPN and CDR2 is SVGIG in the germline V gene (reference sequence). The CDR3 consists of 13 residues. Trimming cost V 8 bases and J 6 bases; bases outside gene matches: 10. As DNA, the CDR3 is TGTGCCCAAAACGCACAGGGGGCGTCTGAAGCTTTCTTT. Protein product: CAQNAQGASEAFF.

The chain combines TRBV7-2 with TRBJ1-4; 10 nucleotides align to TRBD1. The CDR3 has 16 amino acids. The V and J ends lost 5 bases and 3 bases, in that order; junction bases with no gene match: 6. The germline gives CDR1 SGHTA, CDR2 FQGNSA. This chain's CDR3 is CASSIPGQGSNEKLFF. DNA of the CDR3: TGTGCCAGCAGCATCCCGGGACAGGGGTCTAATGAAAAACTGTTTTTT.

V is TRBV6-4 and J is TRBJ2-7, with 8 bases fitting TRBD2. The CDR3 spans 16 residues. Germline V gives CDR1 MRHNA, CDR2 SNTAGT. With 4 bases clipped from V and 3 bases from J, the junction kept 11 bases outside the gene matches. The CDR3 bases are TGTGCCAGCAGTGCCGAACCTAGCGGGCGCCGCTACGAGCAGTACTTC. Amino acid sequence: CASSAEPSGRRYEQYF.

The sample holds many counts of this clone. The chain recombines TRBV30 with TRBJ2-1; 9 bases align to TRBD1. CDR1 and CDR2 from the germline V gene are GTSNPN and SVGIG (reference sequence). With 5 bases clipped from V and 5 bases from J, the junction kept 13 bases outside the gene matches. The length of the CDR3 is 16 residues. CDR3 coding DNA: TGTGCCTGGCACACCAGAGGGACAGGGAGAAACAATGAGCAGTTCTTC. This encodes CAWHTRGTGRNNEQFF.

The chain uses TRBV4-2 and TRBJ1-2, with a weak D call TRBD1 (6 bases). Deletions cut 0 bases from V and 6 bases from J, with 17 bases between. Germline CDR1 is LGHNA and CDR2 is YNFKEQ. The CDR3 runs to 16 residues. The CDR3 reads CASSQEVRGYGDGYTF. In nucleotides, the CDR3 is TGTGCCAGCAGCCAAGAGGTCAGGGGCTATGGGGATGGCTACACCTTC.

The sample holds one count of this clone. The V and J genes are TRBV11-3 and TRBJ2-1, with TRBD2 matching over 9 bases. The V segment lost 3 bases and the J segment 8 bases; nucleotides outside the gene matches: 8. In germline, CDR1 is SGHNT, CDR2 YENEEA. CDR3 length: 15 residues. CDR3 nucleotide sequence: TGTGCCAGCAGCTTTGGTAGCGGGAGTTCCTATGAGCAGTTCTTC. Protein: CASSFGSGSSYEQFF.

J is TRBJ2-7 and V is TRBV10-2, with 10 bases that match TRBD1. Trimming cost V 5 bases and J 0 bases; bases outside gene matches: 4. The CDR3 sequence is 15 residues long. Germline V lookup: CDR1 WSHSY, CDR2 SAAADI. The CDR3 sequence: CASSPGTGVSYEQYF. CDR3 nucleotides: TGCGCCAGCAGTCCCGGGACAGGGGTCTCCTACGAGCAGTACTTC.

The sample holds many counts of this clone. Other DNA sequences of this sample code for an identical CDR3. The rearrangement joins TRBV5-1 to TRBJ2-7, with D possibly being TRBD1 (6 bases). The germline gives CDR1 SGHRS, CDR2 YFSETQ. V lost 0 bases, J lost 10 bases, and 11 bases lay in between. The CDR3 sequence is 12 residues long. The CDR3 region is CASSLDGRGQYF. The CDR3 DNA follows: TGCGCCAGCAGCTTGGATGGCAGGGGACAGTACTTC.

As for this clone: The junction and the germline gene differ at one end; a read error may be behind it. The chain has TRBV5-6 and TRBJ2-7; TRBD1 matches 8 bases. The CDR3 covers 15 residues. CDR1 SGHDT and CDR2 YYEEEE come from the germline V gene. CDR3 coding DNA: TGTGCCAGCAGCTTAGCTGGACAGGGTTTTTACGAGCAGCACTTC. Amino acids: CASSLAGQGFYEQHF.

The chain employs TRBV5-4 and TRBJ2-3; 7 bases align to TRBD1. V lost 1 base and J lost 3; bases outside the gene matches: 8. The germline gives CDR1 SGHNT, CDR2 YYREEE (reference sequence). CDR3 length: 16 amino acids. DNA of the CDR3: TGTGCCAGCAGCTTGCGGCAGGGGGTTAATACAGATACGCAGTATTTT. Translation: CASSLRQGVNTDTQYF.

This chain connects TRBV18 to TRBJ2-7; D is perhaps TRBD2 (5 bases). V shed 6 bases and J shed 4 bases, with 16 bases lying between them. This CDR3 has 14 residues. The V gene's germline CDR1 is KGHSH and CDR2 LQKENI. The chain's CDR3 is CASSPKQRSYEQYF. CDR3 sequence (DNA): TGTGCCAGCTCTCCTAAGCAGCGGAGTTACGAGCAGTACTTC. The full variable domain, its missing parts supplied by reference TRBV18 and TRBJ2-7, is NAGVMQNPRHLVRRRGQEARLRCSPMKGHSHVYWYRQLPEEGLKFMVYLQKENIIDESGMPKERFSAEFPKEGPSILRIQQVVRGDSAAYFCASSPKQRSYEQYFGPGTRLTVT.

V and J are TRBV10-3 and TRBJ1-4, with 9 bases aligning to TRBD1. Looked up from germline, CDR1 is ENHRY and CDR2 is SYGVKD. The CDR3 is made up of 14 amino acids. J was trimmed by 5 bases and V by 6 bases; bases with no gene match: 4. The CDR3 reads CAISGTGKNEKLFF. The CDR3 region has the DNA TGTGCCATCAGCGGGACAGGGAAGAATGAAAAACTGTTTTTT.

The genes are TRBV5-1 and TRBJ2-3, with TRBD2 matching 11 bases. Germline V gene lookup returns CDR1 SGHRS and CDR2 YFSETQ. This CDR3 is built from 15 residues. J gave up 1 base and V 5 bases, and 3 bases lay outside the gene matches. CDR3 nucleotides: TGCGCCAGCAGTCTGACTAGCGGGGGCACAGATACGCAGTATTTT. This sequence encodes CASSLTSGGTDTQYF.

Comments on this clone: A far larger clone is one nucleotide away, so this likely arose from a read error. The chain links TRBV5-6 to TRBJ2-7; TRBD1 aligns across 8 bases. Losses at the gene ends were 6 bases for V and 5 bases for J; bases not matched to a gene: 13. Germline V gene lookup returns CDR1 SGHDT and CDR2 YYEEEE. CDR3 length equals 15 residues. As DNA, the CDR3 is TGTGCCAGCATCCTGGGGGGACAGGCCCAGGACGAGCAGTACTTC. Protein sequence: CASILGGQAQDEQYF.

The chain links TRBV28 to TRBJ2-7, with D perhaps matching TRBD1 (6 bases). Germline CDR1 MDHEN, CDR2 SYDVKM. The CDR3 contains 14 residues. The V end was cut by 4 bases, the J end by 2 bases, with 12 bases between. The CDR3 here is CASSSGTRTYEQYF. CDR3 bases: TGTGCCAGCAGTTCCGGGACAAGAACCTACGAGCAGTACTTC. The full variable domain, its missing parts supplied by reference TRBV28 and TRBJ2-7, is DVKVTQSSRYLVKRTGEKVFLECVQDMDHENMFWYRQDPGLGLRLIYFSYDVKMKEKGDIPEGYSVSREKKERFSLILESASTNQTSMYLCASSSGTRTYEQYFGPGTRLTVT.

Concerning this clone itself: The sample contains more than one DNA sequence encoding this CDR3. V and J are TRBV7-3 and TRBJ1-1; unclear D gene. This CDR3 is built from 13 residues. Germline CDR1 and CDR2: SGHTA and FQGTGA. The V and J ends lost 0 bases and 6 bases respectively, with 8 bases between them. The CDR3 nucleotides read TGTGCCAGCAGCTTAACGGAAGGTGCTGAAGCTTTCTTT. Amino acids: CASSLTEGAEAFF.

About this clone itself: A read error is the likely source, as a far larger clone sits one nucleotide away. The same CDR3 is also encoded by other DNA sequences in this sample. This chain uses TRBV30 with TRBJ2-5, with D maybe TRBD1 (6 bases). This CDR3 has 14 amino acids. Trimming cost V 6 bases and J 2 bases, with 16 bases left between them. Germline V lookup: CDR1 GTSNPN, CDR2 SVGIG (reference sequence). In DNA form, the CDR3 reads TGTGCCTGTAGCCGACAGGTTCGACAAGAGACCCAGTACTTC. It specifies CACSRQVRQETQYF.